The 12 T cell receptor beta chains presented below share a single source sample, sequenced in a study of cytomegalovirus exposure and HLA in healthy donors. With 60 Vbeta and 13 Jbeta primers, the PCR was carried out. TCRdb keeps only in-frame clones here, not all; method: immunoSEQ multiplex PCR. Seen here are around 230,000 clones, approximately 78% observed once, and the top ten hold 0.45% to 0.5%. Sequenced input: PBMCs. The origin of the receptors is a boy younger than 18 in good health and CMV-seronegative.

For the CDR3, the DNA is TGCGCCAGCACGTCTAGCACAGATACGCAGTATTTT. Amino acid sequence: CASTSSTDTQYF. The chain links TRBV5-1 to TRBJ2-3; D is unresolved. CDR3 length equals 12 residues. Trimming shortened V by 6 bases and J by 0 bases, and 5 bases separated the two germline ends. From germline, CDR1 is SGHRS and CDR2 YFSETQ. The variable domain in full, with the rest retrieved from reference TRBV5-1 and TRBJ2-3, is KAGVTQTPRYLIKTRGQQVTLSCSPISGHRSVSWYQQTPGQGLQFLFEYFSETQRNKGNFPGRFSGRQFSNSRSEMNVSTLELGDSALYLCASTSSTDTQYFGPGTRLTVL.

This clone was seen only once. The genes are TRBV30 and TRBJ1-1, with D hard to call. The germline V gene encodes CDR1 GTSNPN and CDR2 SVGIG (reference sequence). Trimming took 4 bases from V and 1 from J, leaving 10 bases between them. The CDR3 has 13 amino acids. CDR3 amino acids: CAWINSPNTEAFF. The DNA of the CDR3 is TGTGCCTGGATTAACAGCCCGAACACTGAAGCTTTCTTT.

This rearrangement joins TRBV25-1 to TRBJ1-1; TRBD1 matches at 7 bases. Germline V lookup: CDR1 MGHDK, CDR2 SYGVNS. The CDR3 length is 11 residues. Trimming removed 6 bases from V and 5 bases from J; junction bases left unmatched: 0. The CDR3 DNA is TGTGCCAGCAGCAGGGGGACTGAAGCTTTCTTT. Its translation is CASSRGTEAFF.

The chain recombines TRBV9 with TRBJ2-3; 8 nucleotides align to TRBD1. The CDR3 consists of 16 residues. V was pared by 3 bases and J by 2 bases, with 8 bases of the junction left unmatched. CDR1 is SGDLS, CDR2 YYNGEE, per germline. DNA for the CDR3: TGTGCCAGCAGCGCGGACAGGGATAGGGCCACAGATACGCAGTATTTT. Encoded protein: CASSADRDRATDTQYF.

The V call is TRBV9, the J call TRBJ2-5; D may be TRBD1 (5 bases). Between the trimmed V and J ends, which lost 4 bases and 5 bases, there was a span of 15 bases. Germline-derived CDR1 and CDR2 are SGDLS and YYNGEE. This CDR3 spans 14 amino acids. CDR3 amino acids: CASSSPGRRETQYF. CDR3 bases: TGTGCCAGCAGCTCCCCAGGGCGGCGGGAGACCCAGTACTTC. Variable domain in full (rest from reference TRBV9 and TRBJ2-5): DSGVTQTPKHLITATGQRVTLRCSPRSGDLSVYWYQQSLDQGLQFLIQYYNGEERAKGNILERFSAQQFPDLHSELNLSSLELGDSALYFCASSSPGRRETQYFGPGTRLLVL.

The V gene is TRBV4-2, the J gene TRBJ1-3, with 10 bases lining up with TRBD1. Germline trimming cut 4 bases from V and 6 bases from J; bases unmatched to any gene: 9. The CDR3 is 16 amino acids. Germline V lookup: CDR1 LGHNA, CDR2 YNFKEQ. CDR3: CASSRDPTGGPNTIYF. The DNA of the CDR3 is TGTGCCAGCAGCCGAGACCCGACAGGGGGCCCAAACACCATATATTTT.

The J gene is TRBJ2-5, the V gene TRBV11-2; the D gene is possibly TRBD1 (5 bases). Germline CDR1 reads SGHAT; CDR2 reads FQNNGV. The CDR3 spans 15 residues. Between the trimmed V and J ends, which lost 3 bases and 2 bases, there was a span of 13 bases. In nucleotides, the CDR3 is TGTGCCAGCAGCTTCAGGTTGGGGCAACAAGAGACCCAGTACTTC. Translation: CASSFRLGQQETQYF.

J is TRBJ2-1 and V is TRBV11-3, with D perhaps TRBD2 (7 bases). Germline-derived CDR1 and CDR2 are SGHNT and YENEEA. V shed 3 bases and J shed 2 bases, with 14 bases lying between them. The CDR3 runs 16 residues. DNA of the CDR3: TGTGCCAGCAGCTTCGTAGGGGGGGCCACCTACAATGAGCAGTTCTTC. Translation gives CASSFVGGATYNEQFF.

The chain has TRBV9 and TRBJ1-1, with no clear D. The CDR3 length is 15 residues. CDR1 is SGDLS and CDR2 is YYNGEE in the germline V gene. The V and J ends lost 1 base and 4 bases respectively, with 14 bases between them. The DNA for the CDR3 is TGTGCCAGCAGCGTAACGAGCGGAAGCAGCACTGAAGCTTTCTTT. Its translation is CASSVTSGSSTEAFF. The whole variable domain, filled in from reference TRBV9 and TRBJ1-1, reads DSGVTQTPKHLITATGQRVTLRCSPRSGDLSVYWYQQSLDQGLQFLIQYYNGEERAKGNILERFSAQQFPDLHSELNLSSLELGDSALYFCASSVTSGSSTEAFFGQGTRLTVV.

The J gene is TRBJ1-6, the V gene TRBV7-9, with D unresolved. CDR1 and CDR2 from the germline V gene are SEHNR and FQNEAQ (reference sequence). This CDR3 spans 12 amino acids. V lost 6 bases and J lost 9, with 9 bases in between. The chain's CDR3 is CASSTSSSPLHF. In DNA form, the CDR3 reads TGTGCCAGCAGTACTTCTTCTTCACCCCTCCACTTT.

The chain couples TRBV30 to TRBJ2-3; 16 bases are shared with TRBD2. Germline CDR1 GTSNPN, CDR2 SVGIG (reference sequence). The CDR3 extends over 17 amino acids. V lost 3 bases and J lost 2; bases outside the gene matches: 5. The CDR3 DNA reads as TGTGCCTGGAGGGGGGGACTAGCGGGAGGGACCACAGATACGCAGTATTTT. This gives the protein CAWRGGLAGGTTDTQYF.

This clone was detected only once. The chain joins TRBV5-1 to TRBJ1-1; no reliable D call. This CDR3 comprises 14 residues. Germline CDR1 is SGHRS and CDR2 is YFSETQ. V dropped 0 bases and J dropped 2 bases, with 8 bases sitting between them. The CDR3 region is CASSLDSYNTEAFF. In DNA form, the CDR3 reads TGCGCCAGCAGCTTGGACAGTTACAACACTGAAGCTTTCTTT.